This T cell receptor beta chain was recorded in a study of T cell responses to AZD1222 COVID-19 vaccine. Study-wide findings and caveats: After the peak T cell response, and only then, were repertoires sampled. Unmutated regions of variants are reportedly targeted by nearly half of spike-specific TCRs.

Per the germline V gene, CDR1 is LNHDA and CDR2 is SQIVND (reference sequence). Trimming took off 7 bases at V and 2 bases at J, with 11 bases between the two ends. The CDR3 has 14 amino acids. A remark on this clone: Its antigen is not known.

Only in-frame clones appear in the TCRdb table, and some are missing; sequencing was by immunoSEQ multiplex PCR. The data show fewer than 250,000 clones, with roughly 91% seen just once and roughly 0.99% held by the top ten. This clonotype was obtained from an adult in good health. The chain is built from TRBV19 and TRBJ1-4; D call uncertain. The sequenced sample was peripheral blood, obtained on day 0 of MenACWY control vaccination. CDR3 nucleotides: TGTGCCAGTACCGAATTGGGTACTAATGAAAAACTGTTTTTT. It translates to CASTELGTNEKLFF.